This TCR beta chain was obtained from a study of prognosis after radiotherapy for stage I lung cancer. Overall study: About a dozen patients' tumors were adenocarcinoma, and several patients' tumors were squamous cell carcinoma.

Trimming at V came to 4 bases and at J to 0 bases, leaving 5 bases not matched to a gene. Germline V gene sequence: CDR1 SGHRS, CDR2 YFSETQ. The CDR3 covers 16 residues. Genomic DNA was the source, and TCR beta CDR3 was amplified from it by two-round multiplex PCR. First-round PCR used primers specific to each TRBV and TRBJ gene. TCRdb redid the calling of the multiplex PCR reads with MiXCR, one entry per CDR3 protein. The sample lists about 21,000 distinct CDR3 sequences; approximately 43% were seen once. The sequence was obtained from a donor over 45 with non-small cell lung cancer. Here the sequenced sample was PBMCs, taken before or after stereotactic body radiation therapy (not recorded which). This chain uses TRBV5-1 with TRBJ2-2; the match to TRBD2 covers 8 bases. CDR3: CASSMGAGANTGELFF. The CDR3 region has the DNA TGCGCCAGCAGCATGGGAGCGGGGGCGAACACCGGGGAGCTGTTTTTT.